Listed below are T cell receptor beta chains from one sample, sequenced in a study of T cell responses to AZD1222 COVID-19 vaccine. TCRdb's copy holds only in-frame clones and misses some; the assay was immunoSEQ multiplex PCR. The sample carries about 90,000 clones, about 90% recorded once. The specimen comprised peripheral blood, sampled on day 0 of MenACWY control vaccination. Receptors were obtained from an adult in good health. Both conserved end residues are part of each CDR3. Each record gives: CDR3 length, D gene, clone size, V gene, J gene, CDR3 DNA, CDR3 protein. D genes are given only for firm matches. Clone size is stated in some rows and not others, as once, few, many or a class when expanded.

12	NA	NA	TRBV6-1	TRBJ1-4	TGTGCCAGCAGTGAACGGGGGGAAAAACTGTTTTTT	CASSERGEKLFF
17	NA	NA	TRBV29-1	TRBJ2-2	TGCAGCGTTTTGTTGCCGAAGGGTCATTCGAACACCGGGGAGCTGTTTTTT	CSVLLPKGHSNTGELFF
16	NA	NA	TRBV6-5	TRBJ1-3	TGTGCCAGCAGTTACCTCGGAGGGTTATCTGGAAACACCATATATTTT	CASSYLGGLSGNTIYF
14	TRBD2	NA	TRBV6-5	TRBJ2-1	TGTGCCAGCTCGGGACTAGCGGCCAAGGGTGAGCAGTTCTTC	CASSGLAAKGEQFF
16	TRBD1	few	TRBV7-9	TRBJ2-1	TGTGCCAGCAGCCCAAGAGAGGGGGCGTACTACAATGAGCAGTTCTTC	CASSPREGAYYNEQFF
15	TRBD1	NA	TRBV5-1	TRBJ1-4	TGCGCCAGCAGCTTGGACCGACAGGGTAGGGAAAAACTGTTTTTT	CASSLDRQGREKLFF
15	NA	NA	TRBV7-9	TRBJ2-3	TGTGCCAGCAGCCCCGGGGCCTCACGCACAGATACGCAGTATTTT	CASSPGASRTDTQYF
17	NA	NA	TRBV5-6	TRBJ2-6	TGTGCCAGCAGGAGGGGGGCTCGTTGGTCTGGGGCCAACGTCCTGACTTTC	CASRRGARWSGANVLTF
14	TRBD1	NA	TRBV19	TRBJ1-2	TGTGCCAGTAGAACGACAGGGGGCGCAGAAGGCTACACCTTC	CASRTTGGAEGYTF
14	NA	NA	TRBV24-1	TRBJ1-5	TGTGCCACCAGTGTGTACTATAGCAATCAGCCCCAGCATTTT	CATSVYYSNQPQHF
13	NA	NA	TRBV7-3	TRBJ2-3	TGTGCCAGCAGCTTAACTGGTTCAGATACGCAGTATTTT	CASSLTGSDTQYF
15	NA	NA	TRBV6-5	TRBJ2-7	TGTGCCAGCAGTTACTTACAGGGCCCTTCCTACGAGCAGTACTTC	CASSYLQGPSYEQYF
15	NA	NA	TRBV29-1	TRBJ1-1	TGCAGCGTTGAGCCCCTCCAGGGGAGGAACACTGAAGCTTTCTTT	CSVEPLQGRNTEAFF
13	TRBD1	NA	TRBV7-2	TRBJ1-2	TGTGCCAGCAGCTTGGGACAGCTTTATGGCTACACCTTC	CASSLGQLYGYTF
13	NA	NA	TRBV10-3	TRBJ1-5	TGTGCCATCACGGGGTCCATCGATCAGCCCCAGCATTTT	CAITGSIDQPQHF
13	TRBD1	NA	TRBV19	TRBJ1-1	TGTGCCATTAGGGCAGGGGGCGCGACTGAAGCTTTCTTT	CAIRAGGATEAFF
13	NA	NA	TRBV5-1	TRBJ2-2	TGCGCCGGACGTTGGGGGATCACCGGGGAGCTGTTTTTT	CAGRWGITGELFF
14	NA	NA	TRBV5-1	TRBJ1-1	TGCGCCAGCAGCTTGGAGGGGGTTATAACTGAAGCTTTCTTT	CASSLEGVITEAFF
14	TRBD1	NA	TRBV6-5	TRBJ1-2	TGTGCCAGCACGGCCGACAGGGGAAACTATGGCTACACCTTC	CASTADRGNYGYTF
17	TRBD2	NA	TRBV27	TRBJ2-1	TGTGCCAGCAGTTTAGCTTCTGGACTAGCGTCCTACAATGAGCAGTTCTTC	CASSLASGLASYNEQFF
13	NA	NA	TRBV7-2	TRBJ2-3	TGTGCCAGCAGCTCCTTCGTCCCAGATACGCAGTATTTT	CASSSFVPDTQYF
13	NA	NA	TRBV18	TRBJ1-5	TGTGCCAGCTCACCGAACGTCAATCAGCCCCAGCATTTT	CASSPNVNQPQHF
15	TRBD1	NA	TRBV18	TRBJ1-2	TGTGCCAGCTCACCACCGGGACAGTTATCTTATGGCTACACCTTC	CASSPPGQLSYGYTF
15	NA	NA	TRBV19	TRBJ1-5	TGTGCCAGTAGTATTGGTGGGGTTGGCAATCAGCCCCAGCATTTT	CASSIGGVGNQPQHF
13	NA	NA	TRBV27	TRBJ1-2	TGTGCCAGCAGTTTGGACGAACTTGGCGGCTACACCTTC	CASSLDELGGYTF
22	TRBD1	NA	TRBV10-1	TRBJ1-2	TGCGCCAGCAGGGAACAAATCAGGGACAGGGAAAGGGTTATTCTGGGAATCTATGGCTACACCTTC	CASREQIRDRERVILGIYGYTF